This TCR beta chain was identified during a study of regulatory T cells in long-lasting Graves disease. Study results and limitations: Accuracy may have been reduced by the small sample size. With persistent disease, TRBV28, TRBJ1-2 and TRBJ2-5 were the favored segments.

Described time point: persistent/refractory GD, antithyroid drugs over 5 years with positive TRAb. TCR sequences were obtained from RNA taken from PBMCs. With iRepertoire HTBI primers and Arm-PCR of CDR3 regions, TCR beta libraries were built. TCRdb itself ran the multiplex PCR reads through MiXCR, one entry per CDR3 protein. The sample includes approximately 400,000 distinct CDR3 sequences, about 25% of them seen just once. Germline V gives CDR1 ENHRY, CDR2 SYGVKD. Deletions cut 4 bases from V and 5 bases from J, with 9 bases between. This CDR3 is 12 amino acids long. With regard to this clonotype: Antigen: not known.

The input for sequencing was peripheral blood mononuclear cells (PBMCs), taken when the disease was refractory, from a patient treated with antithyroid drugs. The source is a female donor with Graves disease. V and J are TRBV10-3 and TRBJ2-7; tentatively, D is TRBD1 (6 bases). The CDR3 DNA reads as TGTGCCATCAGTGGATCAGGGGACGAGCAGTACTTC. Amino acids: CAISGSGDEQYF.